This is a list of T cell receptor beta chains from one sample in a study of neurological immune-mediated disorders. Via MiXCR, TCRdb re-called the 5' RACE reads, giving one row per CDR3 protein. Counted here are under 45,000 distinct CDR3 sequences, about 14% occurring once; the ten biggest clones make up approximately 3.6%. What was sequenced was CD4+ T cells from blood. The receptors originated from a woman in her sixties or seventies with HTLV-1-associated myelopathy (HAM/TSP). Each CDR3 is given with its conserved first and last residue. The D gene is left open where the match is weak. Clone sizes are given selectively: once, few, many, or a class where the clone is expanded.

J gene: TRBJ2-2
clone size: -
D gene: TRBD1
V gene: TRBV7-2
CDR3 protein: CASRTGAGTGELFF
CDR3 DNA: TGTGCCAGCAGGACAGGGGCAGGAACCGGGGAGCTGTTTTTT

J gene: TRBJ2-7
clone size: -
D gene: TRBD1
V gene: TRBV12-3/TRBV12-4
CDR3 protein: CASTGQGRINENYF
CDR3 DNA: TGTGCCAGCACCGGACAGGGTAGAATCAACGAGAATTACTTC

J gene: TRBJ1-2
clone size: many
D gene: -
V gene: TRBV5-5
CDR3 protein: CASSFGGDTATYGYTF
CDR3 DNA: TGTGCCAGCAGCTTTGGGGGGGACACCGCAACCTATGGCTACACCTTC

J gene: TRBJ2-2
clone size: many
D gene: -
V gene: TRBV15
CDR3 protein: CATTPGVAGELFF
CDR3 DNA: TGTGCCACCACCCCCGGCGTCGCCGGGGAGCTGTTTTTT

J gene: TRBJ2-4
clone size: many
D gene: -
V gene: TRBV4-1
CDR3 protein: CASSQGHRSEKNIQYF
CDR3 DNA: TGCGCCAGCAGCCAAGGCCACAGGTCGGAAAAAAACATTCAGTACTTC

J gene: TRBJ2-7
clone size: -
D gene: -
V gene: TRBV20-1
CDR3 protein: CSARDQGLGRGATEQYF
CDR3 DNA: TGCAGTGCTAGAGACCAGGGGTTGGGCAGGGGAGCTACCGAGCAGTACTTC

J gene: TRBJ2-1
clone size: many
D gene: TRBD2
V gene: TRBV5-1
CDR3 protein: CASSISSGGSYNEQFF
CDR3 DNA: TGCGCCAGCAGCATATCTAGCGGGGGCTCTTACAATGAGCAGTTCTTC

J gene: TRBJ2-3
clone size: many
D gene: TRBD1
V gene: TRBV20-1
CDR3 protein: CSALESGQPFLTDTQYF
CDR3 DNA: TGCAGTGCCTTAGAGTCGGGACAGCCTTTCCTCACAGATACGCAGTATTTT

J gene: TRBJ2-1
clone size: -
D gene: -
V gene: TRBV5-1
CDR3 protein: CASSLIQGCHNEQFF
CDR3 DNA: TGCGCCAGCAGCTTGATCCAAGGGTGTCACAATGAGCAGTTCTTC

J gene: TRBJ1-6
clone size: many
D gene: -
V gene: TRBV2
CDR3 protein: CASSPTTNRSPLHF
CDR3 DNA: TGTGCCAGCAGTCCCACCACCAATCGATCACCCCTCCACTTT

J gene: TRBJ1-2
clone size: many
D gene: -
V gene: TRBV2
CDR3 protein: CASIDRPNYGYTF
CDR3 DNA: TGTGCCAGCATCGATAGGCCTAACTATGGCTACACCTTC

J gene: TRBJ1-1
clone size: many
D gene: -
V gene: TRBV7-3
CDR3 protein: CASSLLLGTEAFF
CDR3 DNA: TGTGCCAGCAGCTTATTATTGGGCACTGAAGCTTTCTTT

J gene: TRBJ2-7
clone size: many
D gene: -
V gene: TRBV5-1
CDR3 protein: CASSMGYYEQYF
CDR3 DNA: TGCGCCAGCTCCATGGGGTACTACGAGCAGTACTTC

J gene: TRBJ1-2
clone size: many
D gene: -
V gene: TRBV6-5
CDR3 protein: CASSYDNSPGDGYTF
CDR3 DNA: TGTGCCAGCAGTTACGACAATTCGCCAGGGGATGGCTACACCTTC

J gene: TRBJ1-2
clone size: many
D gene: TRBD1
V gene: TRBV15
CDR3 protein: CATSRDLLRGDGYTF
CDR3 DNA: TGTGCCACCAGCAGAGACTTACTCAGGGGGGATGGCTACACCTTC

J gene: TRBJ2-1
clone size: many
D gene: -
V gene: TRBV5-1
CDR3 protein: CASSLGGGGRSYNEQFF
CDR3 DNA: TGCGCCAGCAGCCTGGGGGGCGGGGGTCGCTCCTACAATGAGCAGTTCTTC

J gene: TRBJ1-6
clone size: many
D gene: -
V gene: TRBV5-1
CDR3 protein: CASSLERGQPLHF
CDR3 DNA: TGCGCCAGCAGCTTGGAGCGGGGGCAGCCCCTCCACTTT

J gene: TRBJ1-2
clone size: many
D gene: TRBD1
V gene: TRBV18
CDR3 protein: CASSPLTGAGYTF
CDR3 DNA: TGTGCCAGCTCACCACTCACAGGGGCTGGCTACACCTTC

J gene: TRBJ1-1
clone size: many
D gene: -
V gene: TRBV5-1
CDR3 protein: CASSLDRVNTEAFF
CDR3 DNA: TGCGCCAGCAGCTTGGACAGGGTTAACACTGAAGCTTTCTTT

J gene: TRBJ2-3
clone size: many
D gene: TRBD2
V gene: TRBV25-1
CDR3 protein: CASGGGWGLAGDLISTDTQYF
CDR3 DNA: TGTGCCAGCGGGGGCGGGTGGGGACTAGCGGGGGATCTAATAAGCACAGATACGCAGTATTTT

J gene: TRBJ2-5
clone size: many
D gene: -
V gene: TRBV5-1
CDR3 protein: CASSSNWNRETQYF
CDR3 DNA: TGCGCCAGCAGCTCCAACTGGAATCGGGAGACCCAGTACTTC

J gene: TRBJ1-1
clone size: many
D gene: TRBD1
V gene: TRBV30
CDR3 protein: CAWSVQGSAFF
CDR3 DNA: TGTGCCTGGAGTGTACAGGGGAGCGCTTTCTTT

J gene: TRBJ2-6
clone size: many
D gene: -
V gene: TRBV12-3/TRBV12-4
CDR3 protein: CASSRGNPSGANVLTF
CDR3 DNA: TGTGCCAGCAGCCGCGGAAATCCGTCAGGGGCCAACGTCCTGACTTTC

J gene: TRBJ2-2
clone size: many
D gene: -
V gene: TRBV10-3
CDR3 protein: CAISTDRNTGELFF
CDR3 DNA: TGTGCCATCAGTACGGACAGGAACACCGGGGAGCTGTTTTTT

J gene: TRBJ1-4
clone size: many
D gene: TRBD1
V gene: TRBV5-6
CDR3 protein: CASSWTGPDEKLFF
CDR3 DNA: TGTGCCAGCAGCTGGACAGGGCCAGATGAAAAACTGTTTTTT

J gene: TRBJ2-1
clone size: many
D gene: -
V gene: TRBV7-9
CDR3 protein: CASSLVMGSSYNEQFF
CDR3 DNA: TGTGCCAGCAGCTTAGTCATGGGGAGCTCCTACAATGAGCAGTTCTTC

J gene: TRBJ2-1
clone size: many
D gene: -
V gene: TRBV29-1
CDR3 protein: CSVADSYNEQFF
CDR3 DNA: TGCAGCGTCGCGGACAGCTACAATGAGCAGTTCTTC

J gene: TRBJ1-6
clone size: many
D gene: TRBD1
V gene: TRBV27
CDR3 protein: CASSFGRQGNSPLHF
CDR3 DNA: TGTGCCAGCAGTTTCGGACGACAGGGGAATTCACCCCTCCACTTT

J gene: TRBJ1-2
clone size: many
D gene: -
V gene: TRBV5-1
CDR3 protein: CASSYTGNTYGYTF
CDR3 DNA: TGCGCCAGCAGCTACACAGGGAACACCTATGGCTACACCTTC

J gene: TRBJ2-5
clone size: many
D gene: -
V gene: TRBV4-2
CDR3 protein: CASSQEGTDQETQYF
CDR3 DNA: TGTGCCAGCAGCCAAGAAGGTACGGATCAAGAGACCCAGTACTTC

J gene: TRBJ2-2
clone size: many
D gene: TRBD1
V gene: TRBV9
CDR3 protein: CASSPRTGGPTGELFF
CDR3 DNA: TGTGCCAGCAGCCCAAGGACAGGGGGTCCGACCGGGGAGCTGTTTTTT

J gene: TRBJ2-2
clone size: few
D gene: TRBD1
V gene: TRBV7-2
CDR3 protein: CASGSRLTGLPGTGELFF
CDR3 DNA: TGTGCCAGCGGATCGCGTTTGACAGGGCTGCCGGGCACCGGGGAGCTGTTTTTT

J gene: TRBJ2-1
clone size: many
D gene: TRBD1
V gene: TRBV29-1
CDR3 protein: CSVGAGTGAREQFF
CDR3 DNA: TGCAGCGTTGGGGCGGGGACAGGGGCTCGGGAGCAGTTCTTC

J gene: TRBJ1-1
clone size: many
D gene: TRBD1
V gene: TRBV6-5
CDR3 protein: CASIGTGGWLNTEAFF
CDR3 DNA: TGTGCCAGCATCGGGACAGGGGGGTGGCTGAACACTGAAGCTTTCTTT

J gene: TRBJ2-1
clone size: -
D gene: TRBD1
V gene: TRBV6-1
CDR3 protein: CASSGWGQGANEQFF
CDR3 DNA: TGTGCCAGCAGTGGTTGGGGACAGGGGGCAAATGAGCAGTTCTTC

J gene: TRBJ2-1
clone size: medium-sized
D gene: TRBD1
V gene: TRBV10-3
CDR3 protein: CATVDLDRGSNEQFF
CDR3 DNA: TGTGCCACAGTTGACTTGGACAGGGGATCAAATGAGCAGTTCTTC

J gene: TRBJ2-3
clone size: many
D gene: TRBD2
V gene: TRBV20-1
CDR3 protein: CSARWGSGVTDTQYF
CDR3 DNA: TGCAGTGCCAGGTGGGGTAGCGGGGTCACAGATACGCAGTATTTT

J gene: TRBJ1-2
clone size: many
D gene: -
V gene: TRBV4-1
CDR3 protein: CASSPRTSPVNYGYTF
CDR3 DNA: TGCGCCAGCAGCCCCCGGACTTCACCGGTTAACTATGGCTACACCTTC

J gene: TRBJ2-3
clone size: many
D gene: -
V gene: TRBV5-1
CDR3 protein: CASSLLSGPDTQYF
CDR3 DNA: TGCGCCAGCAGCTTACTTTCGGGACCAGATACGCAGTATTTT

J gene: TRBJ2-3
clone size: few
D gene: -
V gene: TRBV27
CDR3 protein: CASSWGHGADTQYF
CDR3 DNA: TGTGCCAGCAGTTGGGGTCATGGGGCAGATACGCAGTATTTT

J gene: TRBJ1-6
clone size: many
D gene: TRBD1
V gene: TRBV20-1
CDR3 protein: CSAYDRATSPLHF
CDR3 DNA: TGCAGTGCTTACGACAGGGCGACTTCACCCCTCCACTTT

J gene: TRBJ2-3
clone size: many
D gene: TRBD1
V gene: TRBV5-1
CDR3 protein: CASSLEPGQGRDTQYF
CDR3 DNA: TGCGCCAGCAGCTTGGAACCGGGACAGGGCCGGGATACGCAGTATTTT

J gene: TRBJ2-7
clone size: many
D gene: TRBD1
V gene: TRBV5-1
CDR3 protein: CASSRPGQGSYEQYF
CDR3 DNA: TGCGCCAGCAGCAGGCCGGGACAGGGTTCCTACGAGCAGTACTTC

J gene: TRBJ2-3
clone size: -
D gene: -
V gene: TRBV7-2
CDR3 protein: CASSPNTDTQYF
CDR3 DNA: TGTGCCAGCAGCCCAAACACAGATACGCAGTATTTT

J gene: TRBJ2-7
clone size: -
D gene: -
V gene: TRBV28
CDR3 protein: CASSLSGRDYEQYF
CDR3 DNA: TGTGCCAGCAGTTTATCAGGCCGGGACTACGAGCAGTACTTC

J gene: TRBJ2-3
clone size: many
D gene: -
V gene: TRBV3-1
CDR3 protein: CASSLNLLASDTQYF
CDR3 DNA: TGTGCCAGCAGCCTTAACCTGTTGGCTTCAGATACGCAGTATTTT

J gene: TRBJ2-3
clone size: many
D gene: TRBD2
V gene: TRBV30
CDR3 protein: CAWSPKLAGFTDTQYF
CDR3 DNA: TGTGCCTGGAGCCCAAAGCTAGCGGGGTTCACAGATACGCAGTATTTT

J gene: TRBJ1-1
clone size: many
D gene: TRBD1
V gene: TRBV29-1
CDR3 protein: CSVSGQLNTEAFF
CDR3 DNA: TGCAGCGTTTCGGGACAGTTGAACACTGAAGCTTTCTTT

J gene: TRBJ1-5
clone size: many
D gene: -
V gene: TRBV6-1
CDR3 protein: CASSNQNQPQHF
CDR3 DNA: TGTGCCAGCAGCAACCAGAATCAGCCCCAGCATTTT

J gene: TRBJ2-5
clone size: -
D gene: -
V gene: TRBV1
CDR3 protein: CTSSQEAGGSKTQYF
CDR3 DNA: TGCACCAGCAGCCAAGAGGCCGGGGGGAGCAAGACCCAGTACTTC

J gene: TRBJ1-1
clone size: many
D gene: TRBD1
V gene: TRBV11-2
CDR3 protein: CASSFTGAAYVGAFF
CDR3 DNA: TGTGCCAGCAGCTTTACAGGGGCCGCTTACGTGGGGGCTTTCTTT

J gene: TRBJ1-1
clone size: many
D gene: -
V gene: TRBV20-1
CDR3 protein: CSARDASRNTEAFF
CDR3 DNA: TGCAGTGCTAGAGATGCGAGTCGGAACACTGAAGCTTTCTTT

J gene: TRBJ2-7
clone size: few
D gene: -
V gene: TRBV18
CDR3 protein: CASSPNRANYEQYF
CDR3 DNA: TGTGCCAGCTCACCAAACAGGGCAAACTACGAGCAGTACTTC